This is a list of T cell receptor beta chains from one sample in a study of T cell repertoires in cytomegalovirus infection. MiXCR was run by TCRdb on the reads, yielding one entry per CDR3 protein. The table records approximately 630,000 distinct CDR3 sequences, 20% to 25% of them present only once. Sequenced material: CD8+ T cells from PBMCs. These receptor sequences come from a human donor in good health (CMV status not recorded). Some clones in this sample may be carry-over from other donors' samples. CDR3s include the opening cysteine and the closing phenylalanine or tryptophan. Fields, in order: J gene, D gene, clone size, V gene, CDR3 DNA, CDR3 protein. D genes are given only for firm matches. Size tells how often a clone was seen (once, few, many) or the class of an expanded clone, and some rows leave it out.

J: TRBJ2-3
D: TRBD1
size: -
V: TRBV6-6
DNA: TGTGCCAGCAGTTACTTAGGGGGCCCACGAAATACGCCAGATACGCAGTATTTT
CDR3: CASSYLGGPRNTPDTQYF

J: TRBJ1-1
D: -
size: -
V: TRBV2
DNA: TGTGCCAGCAGTCCACACGAGAACACTGAAGCTTTCTTT
CDR3: CASSPHENTEAFF

J: TRBJ1-2
D: -
size: -
V: TRBV19
DNA: TGTGCCAGTAGCATGTGGGGGTCTGGCTACACCTTC
CDR3: CASSMWGSGYTF

J: TRBJ2-1
D: TRBD2
size: few
V: TRBV5-6
DNA: TGTGCCAGCAGGCCCGGGGGGGTATCTGAGCAGTTCTTC
CDR3: CASRPGGVSEQFF

J: TRBJ2-1
D: -
size: few
V: TRBV19
DNA: TGTGCCAGTAGTATAGGGACCCGCCGCGGGAATGAGCAGTTCTTC
CDR3: CASSIGTRRGNEQFF

J: TRBJ2-5
D: TRBD2
size: -
V: TRBV29-1
DNA: TGCAGCGTTGAACGAGCTAGCGGGGGGCCTCAAGAGACCCAGTACTTC
CDR3: CSVERASGGPQETQYF

J: TRBJ2-3
D: TRBD2
size: many
V: TRBV7-6
DNA: TGTGCCAGCAGCCCTCCGGGACTAGCGGGGTGGGATACGCAGTATTTT
CDR3: CASSPPGLAGWDTQYF

J: TRBJ2-1
D: -
size: many
V: TRBV7-2
DNA: TGTGCCAGCAGCTCCGCGGAGTCTCTAGCCCCGAGCTCCTACAATGAGCAGTTCTTC
CDR3: CASSSAESLAPSSYNEQFF

J: TRBJ2-2
D: -
size: few
V: TRBV7-9
DNA: TGTGCCAGCAGGCCCGGCTCGTCGACCGGGGAGCTGTTTTTT
CDR3: CASRPGSSTGELFF

J: TRBJ1-4
D: -
size: -
V: TRBV4-2
DNA: TGTGCCAGCAGCCATCCCGGGACACCCGTTGTTGCCTACCCCGAAAAACTGTTTTTT
CDR3: CASSHPGTPVVAYPEKLFF

J: TRBJ2-1
D: TRBD2
size: many
V: TRBV19
DNA: TGTGCCAGTACCACCTGGAGCGGGGGGACGAAATACAATGAGCAGTTCTTC
CDR3: CASTTWSGGTKYNEQFF

J: TRBJ2-1
D: -
size: -
V: TRBV29-1
DNA: TGCAGCGTTGAATCGCGGTTTGACTACAATGAGCAGTTCTTC
CDR3: CSVESRFDYNEQFF

J: TRBJ2-1
D: TRBD2
size: many
V: TRBV7-2
DNA: TGTGCCAGCAGCTTCCGGGACTACTACAATGAGCAGTTCTTC
CDR3: CASSFRDYYNEQFF

J: TRBJ2-1
D: -
size: few
V: TRBV6-6
DNA: TGTGCCAGCAGTCTACCCGTGGGTTCCTACAATGAGCAGTTCTTC
CDR3: CASSLPVGSYNEQFF

J: TRBJ2-1
D: -
size: few
V: TRBV9
DNA: TGTGCCAGCAGCGGCCGATGGGGCTACAATGAGCAGTTCTTC
CDR3: CASSGRWGYNEQFF

J: TRBJ2-5
D: -
size: many
V: TRBV7-2
DNA: TGTGCCAGCAGCCTCCGGACAGGAGGGGAGACCCAGTACTTC
CDR3: CASSLRTGGETQYF

J: TRBJ2-1
D: TRBD2
size: few
V: TRBV14
DNA: TGTGCCAGCAGCCAAGTTGGCGGGGGGGCCGGGAATGAGCAGTTCTTC
CDR3: CASSQVGGGAGNEQFF

J: TRBJ2-1
D: -
size: few
V: TRBV6-6
DNA: TGTGCCAGCACTTGGGGAGGGGGACTCCACAATGAGCAGTTCTTC
CDR3: CASTWGGGLHNEQFF

J: TRBJ2-2
D: -
size: -
V: TRBV7-7
DNA: TGTGCTAGCAGCTTAGTAGGGGCGAACACCGGGGAGCTGTTTTTT
CDR3: CASSLVGANTGELFF

J: TRBJ2-7
D: -
size: few
V: TRBV12-3/TRBV12-4
DNA: TGTGCCAGCAGTCCACGACCTAGGCACGAGCAGTACTTC
CDR3: CASSPRPRHEQYF

J: TRBJ2-1
D: -
size: -
V: TRBV5-5
DNA: TGTGCCAGCAGCCCCGACGGGGTGGGGGATGAGCAGTTCTTC
CDR3: CASSPDGVGDEQFF

J: TRBJ1-2
D: TRBD1
size: -
V: TRBV20-1
DNA: TGCAGTGCTCCACCGGGACAGGGTAACGGTTATGGCTACACCTTC
CDR3: CSAPPGQGNGYGYTF

J: TRBJ2-1
D: -
size: few
V: TRBV7-9
DNA: TGTGCCAGCAGCTCCCGTCTGAATGACAATGAGCAGTTCTTC
CDR3: CASSSRLNDNEQFF

J: TRBJ1-5
D: -
size: many
V: TRBV28
DNA: TGTGCCAGTCGCCACCGCTGGGGGGGAAATCAGCCCCAGCATTTT
CDR3: CASRHRWGGNQPQHF

J: TRBJ2-2
D: -
size: once
V: TRBV20-1
DNA: TGCAGTGCGTGGGACTTTCTCAACACCGGGGAGCTGTTTTTT
CDR3: CSAWDFLNTGELFF

J: TRBJ2-2
D: -
size: -
V: TRBV6-1
DNA: TGTGCCAGCAGTTCATTCGGGACAACTAACACCGGGGAGCTGTTTTTT
CDR3: CASSSFGTTNTGELFF

J: TRBJ2-1
D: TRBD2
size: many
V: TRBV7-9
DNA: TGTGCCAGCAGCACAAGACTAGCGGGGGGCCTTGAGCAGTTCTTC
CDR3: CASSTRLAGGLEQFF

J: TRBJ2-3
D: -
size: many
V: TRBV28
DNA: TGTGCCAGCAGTTACCCTAACACAGATACGCAGTATTTT
CDR3: CASSYPNTDTQYF

J: TRBJ2-1
D: -
size: once
V: TRBV4-1
DNA: TGTGCCAGCAGTGGGGGGGCCCCCGACTACAATGAGCAGTTCTTC
CDR3: CASSGGAPDYNEQFF

J: TRBJ2-5
D: -
size: -
V: TRBV5-1
DNA: TGCGCCAGCAGCTCTCTCGGGAGCGAGACCCAGTACTTC
CDR3: CASSSLGSETQYF

J: TRBJ1-2
D: -
size: few
V: TRBV6-5
DNA: TGTGCCAGCTCCCCGGACCGATCCTCATATGGCTACACGGGCTACACCTTC
CDR3: CASSPDRSSYGYTGYTF

J: TRBJ1-2
D: -
size: -
V: TRBV28
DNA: TGTGCCAGCAGGCTAGAGGTAGGGGACTATGGCTACACCTTC
CDR3: CASRLEVGDYGYTF

J: TRBJ1-3
D: -
size: -
V: TRBV6-5
DNA: TGTGCCAGCAGAGGTACTCCCGGGACACCCGAAGACACCATATATTTT
CDR3: CASRGTPGTPEDTIYF

J: TRBJ2-7
D: -
size: few
V: TRBV14
DNA: TGTGCCAGCAGCCAAGGCTTGAAGTGGAAGGGCTACGAGCAGTACTTC
CDR3: CASSQGLKWKGYEQYF

J: TRBJ2-3
D: TRBD2
size: once
V: TRBV11-2
DNA: TGTGCCAGCAGCTTCGGGAGCGGGGTCACAGATACGCAGTATTTT
CDR3: CASSFGSGVTDTQYF

J: TRBJ2-3
D: TRBD2
size: many
V: TRBV7-2
DNA: TGTGCCAGCAGCTTAGACCTGACTAGCGGGGGGGCCTTAGATACGCAGTATTTT
CDR3: CASSLDLTSGGALDTQYF

J: TRBJ2-1
D: -
size: -
V: TRBV28
DNA: TGTGCCAGCAGTCCGGACGTTTCCTACAATGAGCAGTTCTTC
CDR3: CASSPDVSYNEQFF

J: TRBJ2-5
D: -
size: few
V: TRBV2
DNA: TGTGCCAGCAGTGAATTTGTGGGACAAGAGACCCAGTACTTC
CDR3: CASSEFVGQETQYF

J: TRBJ1-2
D: -
size: -
V: TRBV20-1
DNA: TGCAGTGCTAGCCCTAAATGGGAAGGCTACACCTTC
CDR3: CSASPKWEGYTF

J: TRBJ2-7
D: -
size: few
V: TRBV27
DNA: TGTGCCAGCATGCGTTCGGCCTACGAGCAGTACTTC
CDR3: CASMRSAYEQYF

J: TRBJ2-1
D: -
size: -
V: TRBV19
DNA: TGTGCCAGTAGTATACGAGGGGGGGGCACTAAAGATGAGCAGTTCTTC
CDR3: CASSIRGGGTKDEQFF

J: TRBJ2-5
D: -
size: many
V: TRBV4-1
DNA: TGCGCCAGCAGCTCCTCGTCCGGGGGAACGACCCAGTACTTC
CDR3: CASSSSSGGTTQYF

J: TRBJ1-2
D: -
size: -
V: TRBV7-9
DNA: TGTGCCAGCAGCTTAGACAGGGCCAATGGCTACACCTTC
CDR3: CASSLDRANGYTF

J: TRBJ1-1
D: -
size: -
V: TRBV7-4
DNA: TGTGCCAGCAGCTTAGAGGGGATTGGGACACTGAACACTGAAGCTTTCTTT
CDR3: CASSLEGIGTLNTEAFF

J: TRBJ2-5
D: -
size: few
V: TRBV12-3/TRBV12-4
DNA: TGTGCCAGCAGCTGGGTGAGCCAAGAGACCCAGTACTTC
CDR3: CASSWVSQETQYF

J: TRBJ1-1
D: -
size: -
V: TRBV27
DNA: TGTGCCAGCAGTTACAGGAGCAATACTGAAGCTTTCTTT
CDR3: CASSYRSNTEAFF

J: TRBJ1-5
D: TRBD1
size: -
V: TRBV15
DNA: TGTGCCACCAGCAGATCGGGACAGGGGGTCATCGGCAATCAGCCCCAGCATTTT
CDR3: CATSRSGQGVIGNQPQHF

J: TRBJ1-5
D: -
size: -
V: TRBV5-6
DNA: TGTGCCAGCAGCTTGGGAACAGGGAAGGGTCAGCCCCAGCATTTT
CDR3: CASSLGTGKGQPQHF

J: TRBJ1-2
D: -
size: -
V: TRBV7-8
DNA: TGTGCCAGCAGCTTAGGCAGTGGCAGCAACTATGGCTACACCTTC
CDR3: CASSLGSGSNYGYTF

J: TRBJ1-1
D: -
size: -
V: TRBV10-2
DNA: TGCGCCAGCATCCAAGGTAGAGGCACTGAAGCTTTCTTT
CDR3: CASIQGRGTEAFF

J: TRBJ2-2
D: TRBD1
size: few
V: TRBV7-6
DNA: TGTGCCAGCAGCCCGGGACAGGTCACGAACACCGGGGAGCTGTTTTTT
CDR3: CASSPGQVTNTGELFF

J: TRBJ1-1
D: -
size: few
V: TRBV12-5
DNA: TGTGCTAGTGGTCCACTTGCGAGGAACACTGAAGCTTTCTTT
CDR3: CASGPLARNTEAFF

J: TRBJ2-3
D: -
size: few
V: TRBV4-3
DNA: TGCGCCAGCAGCCAAGATCGGGCACAATCCACAGATACGCAGTATTTT
CDR3: CASSQDRAQSTDTQYF

J: TRBJ2-1
D: -
size: -
V: TRBV5-5
DNA: TGTGCCAGCAGCCCCCGGAGGGAGCTTTACTACAATGAGCAGTTCTTC
CDR3: CASSPRRELYYNEQFF

J: TRBJ2-5
D: TRBD2
size: -
V: TRBV4-1
DNA: TGCGCCAGCAGCCAGTCCTTTGTCGGGGGGGACCAAGAGACCCAGTACTTC
CDR3: CASSQSFVGGDQETQYF

J: TRBJ2-2
D: -
size: many
V: TRBV7-9
DNA: TGTGCCAGCAGCCCCCCAGGGAGGACCGGGGAGCTGTTTTTT
CDR3: CASSPPGRTGELFF

J: TRBJ2-1
D: TRBD2
size: few
V: TRBV7-6
DNA: TGTGCCAGCAGCTTAGGGTCGGGGGGGGTAAGCTCCTACAATGAGCAGTTCTTC
CDR3: CASSLGSGGVSSYNEQFF